This T cell receptor (beta chain) stems from a study of vaccination effects on CD4 cells after COVID-19. Overall study findings and caveats: Both infection-induced and vaccine-induced clones contracted markedly at late post-vaccination timepoints. Convalescent patients were few in the study, and early post-infection timepoints were absent.

A word on this clone: The antigen remains undetermined.

Culturing for roughly 9 days preceded CD4+ T cell isolation. Participants got two doses of BNT162b2 or mRNA-1273 vaccine. Clones were read by immunoSEQ multiplex PCR, and TCRdb kept only the in-frame ones, dropping some. In the table there are tens of thousands of clones, roughly 73% of which are singletons. This clonotype was obtained from a human donor who received a COVID-19 vaccine. This specimen was CD4+ T cells from PBMCs cultured without peptide, taken after COVID-19 vaccination.

The CDR3 DNA sequence: TGTGCCAGCACGGAGGGGCCCGGAAACTATGGCTACACCTTC. This gives the protein CASTEGPGNYGYTF. The V and J genes are TRBV2 and TRBJ1-2, with a weak D call TRBD1 (5 bases). This CDR3 spans 14 amino acids. Trimming took 7 bases from V and 2 from J, leaving 14 bases between them. CDR1 is SNHLY and CDR2 is FYNNEI in the germline V gene.